The rows below give T cell receptor beta chains drawn from one sample of a study of shared clonotypes between healthy human individuals. Profiled with immunoSEQ multiplex PCR; TCRdb holds only in-frame clones, not every one. Found here are some 500,000 clones, roughly 95% of them singletons; the top ten hold about 0.057%. The sequenced sample was naive CD4+ T cells sorted from blood. Receptor source: a woman in her twenties or thirties in good health. Both conserved end residues are part of each CDR3. A D gene is named only where the DNA matches it firmly. Clone size appears in some rows only: once, few, many, or a class for an expanded clone.

D: TRBD2; size: -; V: TRBV4-1; J: TRBJ2-1; DNA: TGCGCCAGCAGCCAAGTTTCGGCTAGCGGTTACAATGAGCAGTTCTTC; CDR3: CASSQVSASGYNEQFF
D: -; size: -; V: TRBV4-2; J: TRBJ1-1; DNA: TGTGCCAGCAGCCAAGATTTAGACAGCGCAGCTTTCTTT; CDR3: CASSQDLDSAAFF
D: -; size: -; V: TRBV25-1; J: TRBJ2-5; DNA: TGTGCCAGCAGTGAGGAGTGGGGAGAGACCCAGTACTTC; CDR3: CASSEEWGETQYF
D: TRBD1; size: -; V: TRBV28; J: TRBJ1-5; DNA: TGTGCCAGCAGTTCCCCGGACAGGGGCCTTAGCAATCAGCCCCAGCATTTT; CDR3: CASSSPDRGLSNQPQHF
D: -; size: -; V: TRBV2; J: TRBJ2-5; DNA: TGTGCCAGCCACCGGGTGGGTCCCCAGTACTTC; CDR3: CASHRVGPQYF
D: -; size: -; V: TRBV28; J: TRBJ2-7; DNA: TGTGCCAGCAGTATCTCCTACGAGCAGTACTTC; CDR3: CASSISYEQYF
D: -; size: -; V: TRBV28; J: TRBJ2-7; DNA: TGTGCCAGCAGTTTATGGACTAGAAGGAACGAGCAGTACTTC; CDR3: CASSLWTRRNEQYF
D: -; size: -; V: TRBV5-6; J: TRBJ2-1; DNA: TGTGCCAGCAGCTGGCGAAATGAGCAGTTCTTC; CDR3: CASSWRNEQFF
D: TRBD2; size: -; V: TRBV5-4; J: TRBJ2-2; DNA: TGTGCCAGCAGCTTGTTGGGTCTAGCGGGAGAGACCGGGGAGCTGTTTTTT; CDR3: CASSLLGLAGETGELFF
D: TRBD1; size: -; V: TRBV28; J: TRBJ2-7; DNA: TGTGCCAGCAATACGGGACAGGGAATATACGAGCAGTACTTC; CDR3: CASNTGQGIYEQYF
D: -; size: -; V: TRBV9; J: TRBJ1-6; DNA: TGTGCCAGCACCGCGTTCGAATACTCACCCCTCCACTTT; CDR3: CASTAFEYSPLHF
D: -; size: -; V: TRBV11-2; J: TRBJ2-5; DNA: TGTGCCAGCAGCCAAGGGGTTCCGACCCAGTACTTC; CDR3: CASSQGVPTQYF
D: -; size: -; V: TRBV30; J: TRBJ1-1; DNA: TGTGCCTGGAGTGTACTGGTCGGCCAAGCTTTCTTT; CDR3: CAWSVLVGQAFF
D: -; size: once; V: TRBV5-1; J: TRBJ1-1; DNA: TGCGCCAGCAGCTTGACCCAAACCCCTGATACTGAAGCTTTCTTT; CDR3: CASSLTQTPDTEAFF
D: TRBD1; size: -; V: TRBV19; J: TRBJ2-7; DNA: TGTGCCAGTAGTAAGGGACAGGCCTACGAGCAGTACTTC; CDR3: CASSKGQAYEQYF
D: -; size: -; V: TRBV4-1; J: TRBJ2-1; DNA: TGCGCCAGCAGCCAAGTTTTGGGTGAGCAGTTCTTC; CDR3: CASSQVLGEQFF
D: -; size: -; V: TRBV5-1; J: TRBJ1-3; DNA: TGCGCCAGCAGCTTTGTTGGTGACTCTGGAAACACCATATATTTT; CDR3: CASSFVGDSGNTIYF
D: TRBD2; size: -; V: TRBV27; J: TRBJ2-7; DNA: TGTGCCAGCAGTTTCCGGGAGGGCATGGGGAAGGACGAGCAGTACTTC; CDR3: CASSFREGMGKDEQYF
D: TRBD2; size: -; V: TRBV2; J: TRBJ2-1; DNA: TGTGCCAGAGCCCTTTCGGGACTAGGGGTACACGGTGAGCAGTTCTTC; CDR3: CARALSGLGVHGEQFF
D: -; size: -; V: TRBV28; J: TRBJ1-4; DNA: TGTGCCAGCAGTTTGGGGGTACCTAATGAAAAACTGTTTTTT; CDR3: CASSLGVPNEKLFF
D: TRBD2; size: -; V: TRBV11-2; J: TRBJ2-5; DNA: TGTGCCAGCAGCCCCGGGACTAGCGGACAAGAGACCCAGTACTTC; CDR3: CASSPGTSGQETQYF
D: TRBD2; size: -; V: TRBV28; J: TRBJ2-7; DNA: TGTGCCAGCACCGCGGGGGAGCGGGAGTGGATCGAGCAGTACTTC; CDR3: CASTAGEREWIEQYF
D: -; size: -; V: TRBV18; J: TRBJ1-5; DNA: TGTGCCAGCTCACCCAACCGAGGGAGGCCGGGGTTTCAGCCCCAGCATTTT; CDR3: CASSPNRGRPGFQPQHF
D: -; size: -; V: TRBV28; J: TRBJ1-6; DNA: TGTGCCAGCAGTCGAAGGGTTGGTAATTCACCCCTCCACTTT; CDR3: CASSRRVGNSPLHF
D: -; size: -; V: TRBV4-2; J: TRBJ2-3; DNA: TGTGCCAGCAGCCAAGAGTTGATTACGCAGTATTTT; CDR3: CASSQELITQYF
D: TRBD1; size: -; V: TRBV18; J: TRBJ2-7; DNA: TGTGCCAGCTCACCCCTAAACACCGGGACAGGGGGTCAAGAGCAGTACTTC; CDR3: CASSPLNTGTGGQEQYF
D: -; size: -; V: TRBV6-1; J: TRBJ1-4; DNA: TGTGCCAGCAGTCCCTGGGGGGAAAAACTGTTTTTT; CDR3: CASSPWGEKLFF
D: TRBD2; size: -; V: TRBV7-8; J: TRBJ2-1; DNA: TGTGCCAGCAGCTCCACCGGAGCGGGAGGCCGGTACAATGAGCAGTTCTTC; CDR3: CASSSTGAGGRYNEQFF
D: -; size: -; V: TRBV28; J: TRBJ2-7; DNA: TGTGCCAGCGGCCCCCCTAGCCACTACGAGCAGTACTTC; CDR3: CASGPPSHYEQYF
D: TRBD1; size: -; V: TRBV15; J: TRBJ2-6; DNA: TGTGCCACCAGCAGCCCCGAGGACAGGGTTCGTACTGGGGCCAACGTCCTGACTTTC; CDR3: CATSSPEDRVRTGANVLTF
D: TRBD2; size: -; V: TRBV10-1; J: TRBJ2-7; DNA: TGCGCCAGCAGTGATCGCCCAGCGGGAGGGGGGCAGTACTTC; CDR3: CASSDRPAGGGQYF
D: -; size: -; V: TRBV19; J: TRBJ2-7; DNA: TGTGCCAGTAGTATACGGACGGATTCCTACGAGCAGTACTTC; CDR3: CASSIRTDSYEQYF
D: -; size: -; V: TRBV25-1; J: TRBJ2-3; DNA: TGTGCCAGCAGTGAATTGGCCGTCGGCACAGATACGCAGTATTTT; CDR3: CASSELAVGTDTQYF
D: -; size: -; V: TRBV7-2; J: TRBJ1-1; DNA: TGTGCCAGCAGCTTACTATACAGGGACACTGAAGCTTTCTTT; CDR3: CASSLLYRDTEAFF
D: -; size: -; V: TRBV5-1; J: TRBJ2-7; DNA: TGCGCCAGCAGCTTGGATCTATCGGGGGGCGAAAACGAGCAGTACTTC; CDR3: CASSLDLSGGENEQYF
D: -; size: -; V: TRBV5-1; J: TRBJ2-3; DNA: TGCGCCAGCAGCTTGGTGCGGGGACGGACCACAGATACGCAGTATTTT; CDR3: CASSLVRGRTTDTQYF
D: -; size: -; V: TRBV9; J: TRBJ1-2; DNA: TGTGCCAGCAGCGTAGAGGGGGGCGACTACACCTTC; CDR3: CASSVEGGDYTF
D: -; size: few; V: TRBV20-1; J: TRBJ1-1; DNA: TGCAGTGCCGTGATGAACACTGAAGCTTTCTTT; CDR3: CSAVMNTEAFF
D: -; size: once; V: TRBV5-1; J: TRBJ2-7; DNA: TGCGCCAGCAGCACGACGGTCAACGAGCAGTACTTC; CDR3: CASSTTVNEQYF
D: TRBD2; size: -; V: TRBV7-9; J: TRBJ2-1; DNA: TGTGCCAGCAACCAGCGGGAGGAGGGCTACAATGAGCAGTTCTTC; CDR3: CASNQREEGYNEQFF
D: -; size: -; V: TRBV5-1; J: TRBJ2-3; DNA: TGCGCCAGCAGCTTGTTAGCGGACACAGATACGCAGTATTTT; CDR3: CASSLLADTDTQYF
D: TRBD1; size: once; V: TRBV7-9; J: TRBJ2-5; DNA: TGTGCCAGCAGCCTGGGGAGGTTCGACAGGGGTGGAGGGAAGACCCAGTACTTC; CDR3: CASSLGRFDRGGGKTQYF
D: TRBD1; size: -; V: TRBV11-2; J: TRBJ2-7; DNA: TGTGCCAGCAGCTTATTGGGACAGGGCTACGAGCAGTACTTC; CDR3: CASSLLGQGYEQYF
D: -; size: -; V: TRBV20-1; J: TRBJ1-4; DNA: TGCAGTGCTCCCGACGGTGAAAAACTGTTTTTT; CDR3: CSAPDGEKLFF
D: -; size: -; V: TRBV6-5; J: TRBJ1-1; DNA: TGTGCCAGCAGTTACCATTCCGCGCAGGGGTCTGAAGCTTTCTTT; CDR3: CASSYHSAQGSEAFF
D: -; size: once; V: TRBV5-4; J: TRBJ2-7; DNA: TGTGCCAGCAGCTTGACCGTGGGAAACGGGGTGGGCGAGCAGTACTTC; CDR3: CASSLTVGNGVGEQYF
D: -; size: -; V: TRBV5-1; J: TRBJ2-5; DNA: TGCGCCAGCAGCTCACAGGGTGGCGAGACCCAGTACTTC; CDR3: CASSSQGGETQYF